This TCR beta chain was recovered during a study of shared clonotypes between healthy human individuals (TCRdb year 2020). Turning to the overall study: The cohort comprised a couple of women and a few men aged 18 to 49 years. For each donor, CD4 naive and CD4 memory were each run on three plates, CD8 naive on two plates, and CD8 memory on one plate. To estimate repertoire size and how much clonotype sharing occurs between individuals, the study deeply sequenced the blood TCR repertoires of about five healthy adults. Different laboratories and diverse techniques were used to prepare libraries and sequence TCR repertoires, to increase sequencing depth and limit assay-specific biases. Each donor's leukapheresis produced roughly between roughly 0.94 and 9.5 billion PBMCs.

For the CD8 naive samples, CD45RO-negative cells were positively selected for CCR7, yielding a CD45RA+CCR7+ population from which TemRA cells were excluded. The donors were healthy, HIV-negative adults who had no recently reported acute infections or vaccinations. Every donor was a Caucasian adult living in Nashville, Tennessee, USA. Blood was collected by leukapheresis, and PBMCs were isolated by Ficoll-Histopaque density gradient centrifugation and then cryopreserved in liquid nitrogen vapor phase. Analytical flow cytometry was used to check the purity and quantity of each magnetically sorted T cell population. From each sorted fraction, genomic DNA was isolated and quantified by UV absorbance on a Nanodrop 2000c. As for this clone: There is no known antigen for this receptor. Base qualities are missing; no much larger clone stands one base away.

The cysteine opens and the phenylalanine closes a CDR3 of 15 amino acids. CDR3 DNA only is kept here, 45 bases in frame from base 1. CDR1 and CDR2 are read off the germline V gene as SGHTA and FQGTGA. V was cut back by 5 bases and J by 2 bases, leaving a gap of 16 bases between them. Using the deep immunoSEQ assay, TCR CDR3 regions were amplified from genomic DNA by multiplex PCR. Extracted genomic DNA from each cell subset was distributed evenly across all wells of several immunoSEQ 96-well plates, and each plate was treated as a replicate. Each replicate PCR for sorted subsets received around 0.2 ug genomic DNA, equal to tens of thousands of T cell genomes. The purified libraries were quantified using a Qubit 3.0 fluorometer, sized with a Bioanalyzer 2100, and then quantified again using the KAPA Library Quantification kit. A separate single-read 150-cycle Illumina NextSeq 550 flow cell was used to sequence each immunoSEQ 96-well plate. The study's processing was this. Because the immunoSEQ output held only junctional sequences and lacked quality scores, the filtering could not match the filtering applied to full-length reads. To assign V/J genes and CDR3, sequences were annotated against IMGT germline references using PyIR, a Python wrapper for IgBLAST v1.9. Reads were filtered out if the reads had weak V/J assignments (E-value above 1e-6), no CDR3, stop codons, out-of-frame junctions, or ambiguous translated residues. V3J clonotypes were defined as sequences sharing the same inferred V gene, J gene, and CDR3 amino acid sequence. To compute the percentage overlap between repertoires, the number of shared unique clonotypes was divided by the size of the smaller repertoire. Three approaches were used to assess repertoire richness: RTK rarefaction, the Chao1 estimator, and Recon v2.1 estimates of unobserved clonotypes. OLGA was used to compute generation probabilities for all TCRbeta clonotypes that the gDNA method yielded from several donors. TCRdb mirrors the immuneACCESS table, restricted to in-frame sequences. Some clones are absent from its copies; in checked studies, under half trace to an unresolved V gene, and the reason for the others is unknown. V, J and clone size were drawn from that table, and D and trimming were deduced from the DNA. Counted in this sample were around 1.9 million clones; more than 85% of them appeared once. In total, the top ten clones hold more than 1.5% of the sample.

What the study reported, not specific to this receptor: Larger estimated clonotype richness was generally found for naive subsets than for memory subsets. Rarefaction of sorted-subset datasets indicated incomplete sequencing despite the large sequencing depth. Because the study included only a small number of donors, the genetic and exposure-history diversity represented was limited. Clonotypes shared by all four sorted-subset donors showed higher generation probabilities than non-shared clonotypes. Pairwise subsampling indicated that sequencing depth was expected to affect the degree of clonotype sharing among donors. Only blood was sampled, and tissue TCR repertoires likely differ from those in blood. Sharing across four donors was observed for around 4.8% of naive CD4, over 3% of naive CD8, 2% to 2.5% of memory CD4, and around 0.44% of memory CD8 clonotypes.

Sequencing was performed on naive CD8+ T cells from PBMCs. Interpreted using the paper, the cell subset or site label stands for: CD45RA+CCR7+. The sequence was collected from a man aged 18 to 30 in good health. Some clones in this sample may be carry-over from other donors' samples. Rearrangement joined TRBV7-3 to TRBJ2-7; the D segment could be TRBD2, given 6 matching bases. The sequenced DNA is TGTGCCAGCAGCACCACGGGAGACTGGGCCTACGAGCAGTACTTC. This yields the protein CASSTTGDWAYEQYF.